A single sample is the source of the 23 T cell receptor beta chains below, sequenced in a study of brain T cells in children with intractable seizures. Time point in this sample: blood from clinic visit 5 months post-surgery; TSC patient then seizure free. Clones were read by immunoSEQ multiplex PCR, and TCRdb kept only the in-frame ones, dropping some. The table shows 340,000 or so clones, with roughly 93% occurring only once. The material sequenced was peripheral blood, taken 4 to 5 months after surgery. The receptor set was obtained from a boy in the first two years of life with tuberous sclerosis and intractable seizures.

CDR3: CASSSLRGPGNTIYF. The CDR3 coding sequence is TGTGCCAGCAGCTCCCTACGGGGTCCTGGAAACACCATATATTTT. The chain has TRBV11-2 and TRBJ1-3; D unclear. The CDR3 runs to 15 residues. Between the trimmed V and J ends, which lost 4 bases and 2 bases, there was a span of 12 bases. Germline values: CDR1 SGHAT, CDR2 FQNNGV.

This chain uses TRBV5-6 with TRBJ2-7; no clear D gene. V was cut by 0 bases and J by 5 bases, with 12 bases left in between. Germline V CDR1 and CDR2: SGHDT, YYEEEE. CDR3 length: 14 amino acids. The CDR3 loop reads CASSLALLSHEQYF. CDR3 coding DNA: TGTGCCAGCAGCTTGGCGCTCTTGAGCCACGAGCAGTACTTC.

The sample holds a few counts of this clone. This chain links TRBV6-5 with TRBJ2-7, with TRBD1 matching 9 bases. The germline V gene encodes CDR1 MNHEY and CDR2 SVGAGI. V was clipped by 4 bases and J by 0 bases; unmatched bases: 1. CDR3 length: 14 residues. CDR3 residues: CASSLQGASYEQYF. DNA of the CDR3: TGTGCCAGCAGTTTACAGGGGGCCTCCTACGAGCAGTACTTC.

The chain uses TRBV7-9 and TRBJ2-7, with D unresolved. This CDR3 has 15 residues. Germline CDR1 SEHNR, CDR2 FQNEAQ (reference sequence). V shed 2 bases and J shed 0 bases, with 11 bases lying between them. The CDR3 reads CASSLSGRSSYEQYF. The CDR3 nucleotides are TGTGCCAGCAGCTTATCAGGACGGAGCTCCTACGAGCAGTACTTC.

The CDR3 nucleotides read TGTGCCAGTAGTATGCTCCGGGACAGGGTTACTGAAGCTTTCTTT. Its translation: CASSMLRDRVTEAFF. The chain carries TRBV19 and TRBJ1-1; 9 nucleotides align to TRBD1. The junction had 7 bases not matched to a gene; V was cut back by 3 bases and J by 5 bases. Germline assignment: CDR1 LNHDA and CDR2 SQIVND (reference sequence). The CDR3 consists of 15 residues.

The chain has TRBV4-1 and TRBJ2-7, with 9 bases that match TRBD1. Per germline, CDR1 MGHRA and CDR2 YSYEKL. This CDR3 is built from 14 residues. J was trimmed by 0 bases and V by 3 bases; bases with no gene match: 0. CDR3 coding DNA: TGCGCCAGCAGCCAGGACAGGGGCTCCTACGAGCAGTACTTC. Translating gives CASSQDRGSYEQYF.

The chain recombines TRBV9 with TRBJ1-1; possible D gene TRBD1, 6 bases. The V gene lost 4 bases and the J gene lost 3 bases, with 13 bases spanning the gap. From germline, CDR1 is SGDLS and CDR2 YYNGEE. CDR3 length: 14 residues. CDR3 coding DNA: TGTGCCAGCAGCCCGACAGGTCTGGACACTGAAGCTTTCTTT. Translation: CASSPTGLDTEAFF.

The chain combines TRBV4-1 with TRBJ2-4, with 7 nucleotides matching TRBD2. The length of the CDR3 is 19 residues. V lost 0 bases and J lost 0; bases outside the gene matches: 11. The V gene's germline CDR1 is MGHRA and CDR2 YSYEKL. The CDR3 DNA reads TGCGCCAGCAGCCAAGACCCGGGACTACTGATGGCAGCCAAAAACATTCAGTACTTC. Residues: CASSQDPGLLMAAKNIQYF.

CDR3 in DNA: TGCAGCCACCGGGGTTGTTATGAGCAGTTCTTC. Protein product: CSHRGCYEQFF. The chain has TRBV29-1 and TRBJ2-1; TRBD2 might be the D (5 bases). CDR1 and CDR2 (germline): SQVTM, ANQGSEA. The length of the CDR3 is 11 residues. Trimming pared 8 bases from V and 8 bases from J, leaving 13 bases between.

This clone was seen a handful of times. In DNA form, the CDR3 reads TGCGCCAGCAGCTTGGGTGGGGGGGCAGATACGCAGTATTTT. This sequence encodes CASSLGGGADTQYF. The chain recombines TRBV5-1 with TRBJ2-3; 7 nucleotides line up with TRBD2. CDR3 length: 14 amino acids. Trimming at V came to 0 bases and at J to 4 bases, leaving 2 bases not matched to a gene. The germline gives CDR1 SGHRS, CDR2 YFSETQ.

The J gene is TRBJ2-1, the V gene TRBV6-1, with D possibly TRBD2 on 5 matching bases. There are 20 residues in the CDR3. Between the trimmed V and J ends, which lost 3 bases and 0 bases, there was a span of 24 bases. Germline V gives CDR1 MNHNS, CDR2 SASEGT. In DNA, the CDR3 is TGTGCCAGCAGTGACAGCCCAGTTGGAGGCGCCTTAAGCTCCTACAATGAGCAGTTCTTC. This gives the protein CASSDSPVGGALSSYNEQFF.

V is TRBV4-2 and J is TRBJ1-2; weak D call: TRBD1 (6 bases). This CDR3 contains 15 residues. Per germline, CDR1 LGHNA and CDR2 YNFKEQ. The V gene lost 0 bases and the J gene lost 4 bases, with 12 bases spanning the gap. The CDR3 DNA is TGTGCCAGCAGCCAAGATCTAGTACAGGGCTATGGCTACACCTTC. Translated, it gives CASSQDLVQGYGYTF.

This sequence joins TRBV19 and TRBJ2-2; tentatively, D is TRBD1 (5 bases). The CDR3 runs to 15 residues. Germline CDR1 LNHDA, CDR2 SQIVND (reference sequence). V was trimmed by 3 bases and J by 6 bases, leaving 14 bases between them. The CDR3, as DNA: TGTGCCAGTAGTATGGGCAGGGAAGGGTCCGGGGAGCTGTTTTTT. Residues: CASSMGREGSGELFF.

The CDR3 reads CASSSRGRTSYEQYF. The CDR3 coding sequence is TGTGCCAGCAGCTCCAGGGGGCGGACCTCCTACGAGCAGTACTTC. The gene calls are TRBV6-5 and TRBJ2-7; 8 positions match TRBD1. The length of the CDR3 is 15 residues. V lost 6 bases to trimming and J lost 0 bases; unmatched junction nucleotides: 7. Looked up from germline, CDR1 is MNHEY and CDR2 is SVGAGI.

The gene calls are TRBV2 and TRBJ2-5, with TRBD2 matching 9 bases. Germline V gene sequence: CDR1 SNHLY, CDR2 FYNNEI. V lost 1 base to trimming and J lost 5 bases; unmatched junction nucleotides: 8. The CDR3 is 16 residues long. CDR3 nucleotide sequence: TGTGCCAGCAGTGAAGGGGGACTAGCATTCCGGGAGACCCAGTACTTC. The encoded protein is CASSEGGLAFRETQYF.

The chain joins TRBV2 to TRBJ1-1; 9 bases are shared with TRBD1. Trimming took 4 bases from V and 5 from J; bases not matched to a gene: 5. This CDR3 has 14 residues. Germline CDR1 is SNHLY and CDR2 is FYNNEI. The DNA of the CDR3 is TGTGCCAGCAGTGGACAGGGGGTTCGAACTGAAGCTTTCTTT. Its translation is CASSGQGVRTEAFF.

The chain uses TRBV3-1 (or the pseudogene TRBV3-2) and TRBJ1-6, with 7 bases matching TRBD1. The CDR3 is 14 amino acids. CDR1 LGHDT and CDR2 YNNKEL come from the germline V gene (reference sequence). Trimming took 5 bases from V and 7 from J; bases not matched to a gene: 5. The CDR3 region is CASSWTGPNSPLHF. The CDR3 nucleotides read TGTGCCAGCAGCTGGACAGGCCCGAATTCACCCCTCCACTTT.

This chain joins TRBV7-3 and TRBJ2-7, with 8 bases fitting TRBD1. The CDR3 is 14 residues long. The V and J ends lost 4 bases and 6 bases, in that order; junction bases with no gene match: 8. Germline V gives CDR1 SGHTA, CDR2 FQGTGA. The CDR3 loop reads CASSSTGGNSEQYF. For the CDR3, the DNA is TGTGCCAGCAGCTCTACAGGGGGTAATAGCGAGCAGTACTTC.

Comments on this clone: This may stem from a read error, because a much larger clone lies one nucleotide away. This CDR3 is also generated by other DNA sequences in the sample. V gene TRBV3-1 (or the pseudogene TRBV3-2) combines with J gene TRBJ1-4; unclear D gene. The CDR3 is 14 residues long. Germline loops: CDR1 LGHDT, CDR2 YNNKEL (reference sequence). V lost 1 base, J lost 0 bases, and 3 bases lay in between. CDR3 nucleotide sequence: TGTGCCAGCAGCCAAGGGGCAACTAATGAAAAACTGTTTTTT. Translation gives CASSQGATNEKLFF.

The chain employs TRBV28 and TRBJ2-2; D is possibly TRBD2 (5 bases). The CDR3 is made up of 14 amino acids. V was cut by 4 bases and J by 6 bases, with 12 bases left in between. CDR1 is MDHEN and CDR2 is SYDVKM in the germline V gene. As DNA, the CDR3 is TGTGCCAGCAGTTACTCGGCGGGCGCCGGGGAGCTGTTTTTT. Translated, it gives CASSYSAGAGELFF.

The rearrangement joins TRBV19 to TRBJ2-1; D is ambiguous. This CDR3 region has 14 residues. Germline values: CDR1 LNHDA, CDR2 SQIVND (reference sequence). The V gene lost 0 bases and the J gene lost 9 bases, with 12 bases spanning the gap. The CDR3 is CASSIDWAFPEQFF. In nucleotides, the CDR3 is TGTGCCAGTAGTATAGACTGGGCATTCCCTGAGCAGTTCTTC.

The CDR3 bases are TGTGCCAGCAGCCGACTAGCGGGAGTTAATGAGCAGTTCTTC. Translated, it gives CASSRLAGVNEQFF. V usage is TRBV14 and J usage is TRBJ2-1; 12 bases align to TRBD2. After removal of 4 bases from V and 7 bases from J, the junction contained 2 bases not matched to a gene. Germline V gives CDR1 SGHDN, CDR2 FVKESK. This CDR3 contains 14 residues.

This rearrangement joins TRBV18 to TRBJ1-1, with 7 positions matching TRBD1. Germline CDR1 is KGHSH and CDR2 is LQKENI. The V segment lost 2 bases and the J segment 4 bases; nucleotides outside the gene matches: 1. The CDR3 consists of 13 residues. The CDR3 DNA reads TGTGCCAGCTCACCAGGGACAGTCACTGAAGCTTTCTTT. It yields the protein CASSPGTVTEAFF.